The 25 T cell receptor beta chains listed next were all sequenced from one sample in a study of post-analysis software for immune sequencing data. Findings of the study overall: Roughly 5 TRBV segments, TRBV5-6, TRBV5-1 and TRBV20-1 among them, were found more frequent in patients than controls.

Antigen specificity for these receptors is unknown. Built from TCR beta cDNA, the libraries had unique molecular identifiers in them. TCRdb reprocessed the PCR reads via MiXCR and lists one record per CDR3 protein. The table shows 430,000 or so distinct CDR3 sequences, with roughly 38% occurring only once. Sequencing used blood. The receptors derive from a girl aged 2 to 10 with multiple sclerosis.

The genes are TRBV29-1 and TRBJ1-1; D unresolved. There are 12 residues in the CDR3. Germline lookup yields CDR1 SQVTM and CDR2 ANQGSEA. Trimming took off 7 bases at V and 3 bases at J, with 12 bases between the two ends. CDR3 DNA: TGCAGCGGGAAGGACGGATACACTGAAGCTTTCTTT. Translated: CSGKDGYTEAFF.

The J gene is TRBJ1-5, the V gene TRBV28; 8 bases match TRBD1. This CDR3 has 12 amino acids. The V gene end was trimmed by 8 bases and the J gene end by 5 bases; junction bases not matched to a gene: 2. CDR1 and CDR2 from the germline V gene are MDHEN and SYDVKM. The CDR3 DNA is TGTGCCAGCGACAGGGGTGATCAGCCCCAGCATTTT. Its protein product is CASDRGDQPQHF.

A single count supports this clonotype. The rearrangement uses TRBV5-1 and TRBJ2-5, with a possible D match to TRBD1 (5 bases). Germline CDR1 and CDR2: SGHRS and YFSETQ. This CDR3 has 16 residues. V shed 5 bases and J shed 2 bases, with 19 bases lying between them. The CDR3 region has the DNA TGCGCCAGCAGGAACCTACCTGGACACAAGCAAGAGACCCAGTACTTC. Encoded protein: CASRNLPGHKQETQYF. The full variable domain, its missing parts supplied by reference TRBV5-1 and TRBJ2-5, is KAGVTQTPRYLIKTRGQQVTLSCSPISGHRSVSWYQQTPGQGLQFLFEYFSETQRNKGNFPGRFSGRQFSNSRSEMNVSTLELGDSALYLCASRNLPGHKQETQYFGPGTRLLVL.

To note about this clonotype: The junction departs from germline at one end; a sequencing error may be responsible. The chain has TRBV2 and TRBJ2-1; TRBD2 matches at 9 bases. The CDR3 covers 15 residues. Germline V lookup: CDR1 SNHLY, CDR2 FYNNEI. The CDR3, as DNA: TGTCCCAGCAGTGGAGGACTAGCGATCTACAATGAGCAGTTCTTC. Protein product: CPSSGGLAIYNEQFF.

The CDR3 coding sequence is TGTGCCAGCAGCCTACCAACAGGGAGAGAAAAACTGTTTTTT. This encodes CASSLPTGREKLFF. The chain recombines TRBV4-2 with TRBJ1-4; possibly TRBD1 for D (6 bases). The CDR3 contains 14 residues. Germline values: CDR1 LGHNA, CDR2 YNFKEQ. V dropped 4 bases and J dropped 8 bases, with 14 bases sitting between them.

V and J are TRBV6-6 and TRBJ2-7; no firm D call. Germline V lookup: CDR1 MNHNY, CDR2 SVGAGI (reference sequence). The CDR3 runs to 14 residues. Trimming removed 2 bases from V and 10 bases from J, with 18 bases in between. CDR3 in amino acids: CASSYGVNGQPQYF. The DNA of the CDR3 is TGTGCCAGCAGTTACGGTGTGAACGGTCAGCCCCAGTACTTC.

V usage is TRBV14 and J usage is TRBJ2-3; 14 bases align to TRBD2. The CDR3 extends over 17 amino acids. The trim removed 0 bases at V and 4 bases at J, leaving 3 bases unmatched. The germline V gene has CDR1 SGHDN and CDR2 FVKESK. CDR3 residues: CASSQEQGLAGADTQYF. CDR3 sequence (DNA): TGTGCCAGCAGCCAAGAACAGGGACTAGCGGGAGCAGATACGCAGTATTTT.

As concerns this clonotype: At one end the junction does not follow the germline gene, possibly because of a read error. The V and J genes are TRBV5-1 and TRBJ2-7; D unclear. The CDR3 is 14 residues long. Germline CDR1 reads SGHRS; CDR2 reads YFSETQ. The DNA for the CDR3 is TGCGCCAGCAGCTTGTCCAGGCCCCCCTACGAGCAGGACTTC. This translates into CASSLSRPPYEQDF. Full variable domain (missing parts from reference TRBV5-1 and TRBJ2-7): KAGVTQTPRYLIKTRGQQVTLSCSPISGHRSVSWYQQTPGQGLQFLFEYFSETQRNKGNFPGRFSGRQFSNSRSEMNVSTLELGDSALYLCASSLSRPPYEQDFGPGTRLTVT.

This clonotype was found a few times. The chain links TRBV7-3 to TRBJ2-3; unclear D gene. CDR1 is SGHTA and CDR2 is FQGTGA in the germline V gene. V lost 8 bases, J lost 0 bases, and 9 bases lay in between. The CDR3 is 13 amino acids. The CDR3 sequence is CASADFSTDTQYF. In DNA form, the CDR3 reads TGTGCCAGCGCCGATTTTAGCACAGATACGCAGTATTTT.

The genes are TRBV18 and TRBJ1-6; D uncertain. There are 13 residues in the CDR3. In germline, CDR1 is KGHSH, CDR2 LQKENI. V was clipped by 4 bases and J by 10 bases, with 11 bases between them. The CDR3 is CASSLDLRSPLHF. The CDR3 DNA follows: TGTGCCAGCTCACTTGATCTCCGCTCACCCCTCCACTTT.

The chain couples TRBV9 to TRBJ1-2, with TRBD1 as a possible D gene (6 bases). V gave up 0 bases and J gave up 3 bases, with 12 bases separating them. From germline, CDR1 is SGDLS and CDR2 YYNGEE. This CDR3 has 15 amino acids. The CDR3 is CASSVGGRADYGYTF. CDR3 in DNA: TGTGCCAGCAGCGTAGGGGGGCGAGCAGACTATGGCTACACCTTC.

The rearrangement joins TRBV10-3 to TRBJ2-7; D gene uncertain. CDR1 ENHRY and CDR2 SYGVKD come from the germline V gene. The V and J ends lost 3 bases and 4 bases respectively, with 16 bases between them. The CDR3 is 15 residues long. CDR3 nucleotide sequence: TGTGCCATCAGTGAAACGCTCAAAGTCCCTTACGAGCAGTACTTC. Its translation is CAISETLKVPYEQYF.

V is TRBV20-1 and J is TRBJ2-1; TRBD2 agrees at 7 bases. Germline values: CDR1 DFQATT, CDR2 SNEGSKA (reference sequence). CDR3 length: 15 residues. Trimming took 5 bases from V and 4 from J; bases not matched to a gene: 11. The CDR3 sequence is CSASASGGLYNEQFF. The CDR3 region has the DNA TGCAGTGCTTCCGCTTCGGGAGGCCTTTACAATGAGCAGTTCTTC.

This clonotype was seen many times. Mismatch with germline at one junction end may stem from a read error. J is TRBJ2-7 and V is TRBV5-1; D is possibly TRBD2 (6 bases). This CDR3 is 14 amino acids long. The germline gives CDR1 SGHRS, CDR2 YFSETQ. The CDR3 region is CASSLGDSSYEQYF. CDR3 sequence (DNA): TGTGCCAGCAGTTTGGGGGACTCTTCATACGAGCAGTACTTC.

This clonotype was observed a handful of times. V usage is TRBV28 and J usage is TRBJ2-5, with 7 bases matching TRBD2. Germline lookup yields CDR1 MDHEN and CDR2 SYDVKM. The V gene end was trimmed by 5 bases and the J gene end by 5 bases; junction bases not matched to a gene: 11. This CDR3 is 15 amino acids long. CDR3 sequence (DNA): TGTGCCAGCAGTCGCTCGGTAGGGCGGGGGGAGACCCAGTACTTC. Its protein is CASSRSVGRGETQYF.

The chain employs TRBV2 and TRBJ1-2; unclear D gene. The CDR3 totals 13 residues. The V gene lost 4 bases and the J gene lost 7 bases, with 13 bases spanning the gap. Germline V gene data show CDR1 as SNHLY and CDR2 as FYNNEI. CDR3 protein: CASSVSGRGGYTF. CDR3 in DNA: TGTGCCAGCAGTGTCTCGGGGAGAGGTGGCTACACCTTC.

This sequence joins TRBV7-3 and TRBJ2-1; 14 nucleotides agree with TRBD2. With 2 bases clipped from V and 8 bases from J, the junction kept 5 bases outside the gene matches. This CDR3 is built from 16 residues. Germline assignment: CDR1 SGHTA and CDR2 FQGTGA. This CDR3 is CASSLAGLAGVDEQFF. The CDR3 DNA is TGTGCCAGCAGCTTAGCGGGACTAGCGGGGGTAGATGAGCAGTTCTTC.

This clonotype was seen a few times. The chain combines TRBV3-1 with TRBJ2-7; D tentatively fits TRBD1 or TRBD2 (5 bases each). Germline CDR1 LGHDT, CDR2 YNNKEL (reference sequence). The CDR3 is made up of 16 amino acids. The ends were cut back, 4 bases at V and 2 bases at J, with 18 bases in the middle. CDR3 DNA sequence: TGTGCCAGCAGCCGTAAGACCGTAGGGGACCCCTACGAGCAGTACTTC. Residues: CASSRKTVGDPYEQYF.

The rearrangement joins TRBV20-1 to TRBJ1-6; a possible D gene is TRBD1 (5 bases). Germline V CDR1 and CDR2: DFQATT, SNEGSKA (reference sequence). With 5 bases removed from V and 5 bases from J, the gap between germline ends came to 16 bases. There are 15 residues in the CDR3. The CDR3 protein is CSADIPGLHNSPLHF. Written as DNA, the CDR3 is TGCAGTGCTGATATACCGGGACTGCATAATTCACCCCTCCACTTT.

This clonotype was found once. Here the CDR3 reads CASSQESVLTGSSYEQYF. The CDR3 DNA reads TGCGCCAGCAGCCAAGAGTCAGTCTTAACAGGCAGCTCCTACGAGCAGTACTTC. The chain uses TRBV4-1 and TRBJ2-7, with a possible D match to TRBD1 (5 bases). The CDR3 covers 18 residues. The germline V gene has CDR1 MGHRA and CDR2 YSYEKL. Deletions cut 0 bases from V and 0 bases from J, with 18 bases between.

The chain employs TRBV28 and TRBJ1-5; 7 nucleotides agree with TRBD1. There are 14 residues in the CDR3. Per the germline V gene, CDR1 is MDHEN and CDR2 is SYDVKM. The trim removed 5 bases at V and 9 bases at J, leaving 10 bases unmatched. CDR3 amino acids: CASSPTGSDRPQHF. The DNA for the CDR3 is TGTGCCAGCAGTCCGACAGGGTCGGATCGGCCCCAGCATTTT.

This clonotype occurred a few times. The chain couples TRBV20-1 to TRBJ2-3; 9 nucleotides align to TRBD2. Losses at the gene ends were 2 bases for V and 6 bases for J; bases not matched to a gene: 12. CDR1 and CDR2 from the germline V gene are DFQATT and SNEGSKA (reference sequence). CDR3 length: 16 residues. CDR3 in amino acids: CSARSRTSVPSDTQYF. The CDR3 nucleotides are TGCAGTGCTAGAAGTAGGACTAGCGTGCCCTCCGATACGCAGTATTTT.

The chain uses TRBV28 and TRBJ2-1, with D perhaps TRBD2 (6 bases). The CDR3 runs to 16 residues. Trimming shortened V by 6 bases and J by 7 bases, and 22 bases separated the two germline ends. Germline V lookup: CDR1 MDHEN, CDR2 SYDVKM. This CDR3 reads CASSPRQGAGSNEQFF. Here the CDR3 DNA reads TGTGCCAGCAGCCCTCGCCAAGGGGCGGGATCGAATGAGCAGTTCTTC.

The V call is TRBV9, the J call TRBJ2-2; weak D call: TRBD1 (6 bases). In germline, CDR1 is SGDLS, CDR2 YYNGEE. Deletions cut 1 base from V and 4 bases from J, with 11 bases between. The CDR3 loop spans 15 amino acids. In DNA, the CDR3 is TGTGCCAGCAGCGTAAATACAGGGCGCACCGGGGAGCTGTTTTTT. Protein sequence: CASSVNTGRTGELFF.

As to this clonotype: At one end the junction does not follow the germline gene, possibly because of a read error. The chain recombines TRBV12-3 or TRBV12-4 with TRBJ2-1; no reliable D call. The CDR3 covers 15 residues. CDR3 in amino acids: CASSEAGVVYNERFF. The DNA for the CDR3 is TGTGCCAGCAGTGAGGCAGGAGTCGTCTACAATGAGCGGTTCTTC.